This TCR beta chain was obtained from a study of blood T cell repertoires in COVID-19 (TCRdb year 2020). Describing the broader study: Collaborator samples came from the United States, Italy and Spain and covered acute and convalescent phases of COVID-19. The material from the prospective study consisted of cDNA or gDNA derived from T cells, B-cell-depleted T cells, or PBMCs. Subjects who had been exposed to COVID-19, were actively infected with it, or had recovered from it provided the deeply sampled blood TCRbeta repertoires that made up the dataset. The repertoires were released in a freely available public database meant as a resource for research on the immune response to SARS-CoV-2. Samples came from the ongoing ImmuneRACE study (first 160 participants) plus 1,254 subjects from 6 global collaborators. Sample metadata almost always included a de-identified subject ID, COVID-19 status, age in years and sex. Where available, HLA class I and class II types were taken from metadata supplied by the sample provider and were not determined by assay-based typing.

General study outcomes and caveats: How much clinical and demographic metadata was included differed by source and by participant, and the metadata was provided uncurated.

Germline trimming: 3 bases from V, 4 bases from J; junction bases outside gene matches: 9. CDR1 and CDR2, looked up from the germline V gene, are LGHNT and FRNRAP. The cysteine opens and the phenylalanine closes a CDR3 of 17 amino acids. The retained sequence is limited to the CDR3, 51 bases, with the frame set at the first base. Collaborating institutions collected whole blood in K2EDTA tubes following their own protocols. For TCRbeta analysis, collaborators shipped samples in one of three forms: frozen whole blood, isolated PBMCs, or DNA extracted from either of those sample types. TCRbeta CDR3 regions were amplified from genomic DNA by means of the immunoSEQ Assay, a bias-controlled multiplex PCR. The source study handled its data this way. Within the assay, amplification of reference gene primers was used to estimate how many nucleated cells each sample contained. To quantify the absolute abundance of each unique TCRbeta CDR3 rearrangement, sequence reads were collapsed and filtered. For each sample, productive Simpson clonality was calculated by taking the square root of Simpson's diversity index across productive rearrangements. In its TCRdb copy, this immuneACCESS table keeps in-frame sequences only and misses some clones. Where compared with another copy, unresolved V genes explain less than half of these, and the others have no known cause. V, J and clone size are taken as reported in that table, and D and trimming were inferred from the DNA itself. Within this sample are 62,000 or so clones, with 65% to 90% of them counted one time only. The top ten constitute approximately 1.4% of the sample.

Details on this clone: It has no known antigen specificity. It has no much larger one-base neighbor in the sample; base qualities were not kept.

Sequencing used peripheral blood. This sequence uses TRBV12-5 and TRBJ2-1, with 10 junctional bases fitting TRBD2. The receptor was isolated from a woman aged 60-70 years with acute or convalescent COVID-19. The CDR3: CASGFFRTSGNYNEQFF. Read as DNA, the sequence is TGTGCTAGTGGTTTCTTTAGGACTAGCGGAAATTACAATGAGCAGTTCTTC.